Listed below are T cell receptor beta chains from one sample, sequenced in a study of blood T cell repertoires in COVID-19. Sequenced by immunoSEQ multiplex PCR; TCRdb stores in-frame clones only, minus some. The sample carries approximately 260,000 clones, 82% recorded once. Source material: peripheral blood. The receptors derive from a woman aged 55-69 years with active or convalescent COVID-19. Each CDR3 is given with its conserved first and last residue. The D gene is left open where the match is weak. Rows give clone size only sometimes, using once, few, many, or a class for an expanded clone.

j_call v_call d_call clone_size cdr3_aa cdr3_nt
TRBJ1-2 TRBV2 TRBD1 . CASDVLQGIVYGYTF TGTGCCAGCGATGTCCTACAGGGGATCGTCTATGGCTACACCTTC
TRBJ2-4 TRBV4-3 . . CASSQETSSIQYF TGCGCCAGCAGCCAAGAAACCAGTTCCATTCAGTACTTC
TRBJ1-5 TRBV28 TRBD1 . CASSKDRGIQPQHF TGTGCCAGCAGTAAGGACAGGGGGATTCAGCCCCAGCATTTT
TRBJ1-5 TRBV5-5 . few CASSLVRGQPQHF TGTGCCAGCAGCTTGGTCAGGGGCCAGCCCCAGCATTTT
TRBJ1-6 TRBV5-1 . . CASSGGAALHF TGCGCCAGCAGCGGGGGGGCGGCCCTCCACTTT
TRBJ1-1 TRBV6-5 TRBD1 . CACNRGRGNTEAFF TGTGCCTGTAACAGGGGCAGGGGGAACACTGAAGCTTTCTTT
TRBJ2-2 TRBV9 . few CASSVVATGELFF TGTGCCAGCAGCGTAGTGGCTACCGGGGAGCTGTTTTTT
TRBJ2-3 TRBV10-3 TRBD2 . CATSTSVGTDTQYF TGTGCCACCTCGACTAGCGTGGGGACAGATACGCAGTATTTT
TRBJ2-4 TRBV14 . . CASSQTADWKNIQYF TGTGCCAGCAGCCAAACGGCTGACTGGAAAAACATTCAGTACTTC
TRBJ2-7 TRBV27 . . CASSAIRPTGTYEQYF TGTGCCAGCAGTGCTATCCGCCCGACGGGAACCTACGAGCAGTACTTC
TRBJ1-5 TRBV6-2/TRBV6-3 . . CASSPPGYGQPQHF TGTGCCAGCAGTCCCCCAGGGTACGGTCAGCCCCAGCATTTT
TRBJ2-7 TRBV18 . . CASSPDRRLLHEQYF TGTGCCAGCTCACCAGACAGGAGGCTTTTACACGAGCAGTACTTC
TRBJ2-3 TRBV4-1 TRBD2 . CASSQDGLAVTDTQYF TGCGCCAGCAGCCAAGATGGCCTAGCGGTTACAGATACGCAGTATTTT
TRBJ1-1 TRBV5-1 TRBD1 . CASSFQGDAAFF TGCGCCAGCAGCTTCCAGGGGGATGCAGCTTTCTTT
TRBJ1-2 TRBV5-1 TRBD1 few CASSLGTDRESYGYTF TGCGCCAGCAGCTTGGGGACGGACAGGGAGAGCTATGGCTACACCTTC
TRBJ2-1 TRBV9 . once CASSTRRTDNEQFF TGTGCCAGCAGCACGAGACGGACAGACAATGAGCAGTTCTTC
TRBJ2-7 TRBV7-2 TRBD1 . CASSRAGTGASHEQYF TGTGCCAGCAGCAGAGCCGGGACAGGGGCGTCCCACGAGCAGTACTTC
TRBJ2-5 TRBV12-3/TRBV12-4 TRBD1 . CASRTGEETQYF TGTGCCAGCAGGACAGGGGAAGAGACCCAGTACTTC
TRBJ1-2 TRBV7-9 . . CASSSDSNYGYTF TGTGCCAGCAGCTCGGACAGTAACTATGGCTACACCTTC
TRBJ1-5 TRBV19 TRBD1 . CASRRGQGHQPQHF TGTGCCAGTAGAAGGGGACAGGGCCATCAGCCCCAGCATTTT
TRBJ2-2 TRBV21-1 . . CASTPPGQGANTGELFF TGTGCCAGCACCCCCCCCGGACAGGGGGCGAACACCGGGGAGCTGTTTTTT
TRBJ2-5 TRBV5-6 TRBD2 . CASSQPGGPETQYF TGTGCCAGCAGCCAACCGGGGGGGCCGGAGACCCAGTACTTC
TRBJ1-1 TRBV7-2 . . CASSLGGAPGAFF TGTGCCAGCAGCTTAGGTGGGGCACCCGGAGCTTTCTTT
TRBJ2-3 TRBV5-1 TRBD1 . CASSSPGQSTDTQYF TGCGCCAGCAGCTCCCCGGGACAGTCCACAGATACGCAGTATTTT
TRBJ2-7 TRBV27 TRBD2 . CASSLYSGASYEQYF TGTGCCAGCAGTTTATATAGCGGGGCCTCCTACGAGCAGTACTTC
TRBJ1-2 TRBV10-1 TRBD1 . CASSVRDRGTRSPYGYTF TGCGCCAGCAGTGTAAGGGACAGGGGGACTCGGTCCCCCTATGGCTACACCTTC
TRBJ1-1 TRBV30 . few CAWKEWVGGPEAFF TGTGCCTGGAAAGAGTGGGTGGGGGGACCTGAAGCTTTCTTT
TRBJ1-1 TRBV10-3 . . CAISERQAEAFF TGTGCCATCAGTGAGAGGCAGGCAGAAGCTTTCTTT
TRBJ2-1 TRBV18 . once CASSQRAGEQFF TGTGCCAGCTCACAAAGAGCGGGTGAGCAGTTCTTC
TRBJ2-7 TRBV27 TRBD1 . CASSPRTGVYRSYEQYF TGTGCCAGCAGTCCCCGGACAGGGGTCTACCGATCCTACGAGCAGTACTTC
TRBJ2-7 TRBV4-1 . . CASSPQGTMSSYEQYF TGCGCCAGCAGCCCCCAGGGGACTATGAGCTCCTACGAGCAGTACTTC
TRBJ2-5 TRBV7-2 . . CASSLPGRAGETQYF TGTGCCAGCAGCTTACCGGGACGGGCGGGGGAGACCCAGTACTTC
TRBJ1-2 TRBV15 TRBD1 . CATSRHGPGQGYGYTF TGTGCCACCAGCAGACACGGACCTGGACAGGGGTATGGCTACACCTTC
TRBJ2-7 TRBV7-2 TRBD1 few CASSRQGIEQYF TGTGCCAGCAGCAGACAGGGTATCGAGCAGTACTTC
TRBJ2-2 TRBV14 . . CASSPTRAGELFF TGTGCCAGCAGCCCGACTAGGGCGGGGGAGCTGTTTTTT
TRBJ2-7 TRBV6-5 . . CASKRESYEQYF TGTGCCAGCAAAAGGGAGTCCTACGAGCAGTACTTC
TRBJ1-5 TRBV10-3 . . CATQEADSNQPQHF TGTGCCACCCAGGAGGCAGATAGCAATCAGCCCCAGCATTTT
TRBJ2-1 TRBV7-3 TRBD1 few CASSSDRDRGGNEQFF TGTGCCAGCAGCTCCGACCGGGACAGGGGAGGCAATGAGCAGTTCTTC
TRBJ1-5 TRBV10-3 TRBD1 . CAISDTGGGEQPQHF TGTGCCATCAGTGATACAGGGGGCGGGGAACAGCCCCAGCATTTT
TRBJ2-7 TRBV4-2 TRBD1 . CASSPIQGRYSPIYEQYF TGTGCCAGCAGCCCCATACAGGGGCGCTACTCCCCCATATACGAGCAGTACTTC
TRBJ1-2 TRBV27 . . CASSLTQGTNYGYTF TGTGCCAGCAGTTTAACACAGGGCACTAACTATGGCTACACCTTC
TRBJ1-2 TRBV7-2 TRBD1 . CASSPDRAQGYTF TGTGCCAGCAGCCCAGACAGGGCTCAGGGCTACACCTTC
TRBJ1-2 TRBV3-1/TRBV3-2 . . CASSQEAGFDGYTF TGTGCCAGCAGCCAAGAGGCGGGATTTGACGGCTACACCTTC
TRBJ2-5 TRBV29-1 . . CSVESLSGTQYF TGCAGCGTTGAGAGCCTGAGCGGGACCCAGTACTTC
TRBJ2-1 TRBV11-2 . once CASSYAGLEYNEQFF TGTGCCAGCAGCTACGCAGGGCTAGAATACAATGAGCAGTTCTTC
TRBJ2-7 TRBV3-1/TRBV3-2 . . CASSQAFSVEQYF TGTGCCAGCAGCCAAGCGTTCAGTGTGGAGCAGTACTTC
TRBJ2-2 TRBV7-3 . many CASSLPLRPGGSGELFF TGTGCCAGCAGCTTACCCCTTCGCCCAGGGGGGTCCGGGGAGCTGTTTTTT
TRBJ1-1 TRBV6-2/TRBV6-3 . . CASSYRRTDPYTEAFF TGTGCCAGCAGTTACCGCCGGACAGATCCTTACACTGAAGCTTTCTTT